The 19 T cell receptor beta chains presented below share a single source sample, sequenced in a study of T cell responses to AZD1222 COVID-19 vaccine. The data were produced by immunoSEQ multiplex PCR, yet TCRdb's version contains in-frame clones alone and is incomplete. There are about 100,000 clones in the sample; around 90% occur only once, and over 15% lies in the top ten. Sequenced here: peripheral blood, sampled on day 0 of AZD1222 vaccination. The receptor set was obtained from an adult in good health.

The chain combines TRBV7-9 with TRBJ1-2; D is undetermined. The ends were cut back, 6 bases at V and 3 bases at J, with 17 bases in the middle. The V gene's germline CDR1 is SEHNR and CDR2 FQNEAQ (reference sequence). The CDR3 extends over 15 amino acids. The CDR3 DNA is TGTGCCAGCAGTCCCCCGGGCAACCGGCACTATGGCTACACCTTC. Its translation is CASSPPGNRHYGYTF.

The genes are TRBV7-2 and TRBJ2-2; 13 bases are a match to TRBD2. This CDR3 has 16 amino acids. CDR1 and CDR2 from the germline V gene are SGHTA and FQGNSA. After removal of 6 bases from V and 0 bases from J, the junction contained 1 base not matched to a gene. CDR3 bases: TGTGCCAGCAGACTAGCGGGAGGGACGAACACCGGGGAGCTGTTTTTT. Translated: CASRLAGGTNTGELFF.

This clone was seen a handful of times. The chain has TRBV9 and TRBJ2-7; D is uncertain. V lost 2 bases to trimming and J lost 1 base, with 10 bases between them. The CDR3 is 14 amino acids. Germline-derived CDR1 and CDR2 are SGDLS and YYNGEE. CDR3 bases: TGTGCCAGCAGCGTCCTTTCATGGTCCTACGAGCAGTACTTC. It yields the protein CASSVLSWSYEQYF.

The chain uses TRBV9 and TRBJ1-3, with no clear D. Trimming removed 3 bases at V and 1 base at J, with 11 bases between. CDR1 SGDLS and CDR2 YYNGEE come from the germline V gene. The CDR3 sequence is 15 residues long. CDR3 residues: CASSEGGWSGNTIYF. CDR3 nucleotides: TGTGCCAGCAGCGAGGGTGGATGGTCTGGAAACACCATATATTTT.

This clone was seen a few times. This chain links TRBV5-5 with TRBJ1-2; D is uncertain. Germline V gives CDR1 SGHKS, CDR2 YYEKEE (reference sequence). The CDR3 consists of 13 residues. Between the trimmed V and J ends, which lost 2 bases and 7 bases, there was a span of 12 bases. CDR3 bases: TGTGCCAGCAGCTTAGGCACAGAGGGTGGCTACACCTTC. This sequence encodes CASSLGTEGGYTF.

V and J are TRBV7-9 and TRBJ2-2; D might be TRBD1 (5 bases). V lost 1 base and J 1 base, leaving 7 bases between the germline ends. Per germline, CDR1 SEHNR and CDR2 FQNEAQ (reference sequence). The length of the CDR3 is 15 residues. CDR3 bases: TGTGCCAGCAGCTTAGGGACATTGAACACCGGGGAGCTGTTTTTT. Protein: CASSLGTLNTGELFF.

The rearrangement links TRBV18 to TRBJ1-1, with D perhaps matching TRBD1 (6 bases). Germline assignment: CDR1 KGHSH and CDR2 LQKENI. The CDR3 has 13 amino acids. V was clipped by 4 bases and J by 5 bases, with 11 bases between them. This chain's CDR3 is CASSRIQGTEAFF. The CDR3 DNA is TGTGCCAGCTCACGAATACAGGGAACTGAAGCTTTCTTT.

The chain links TRBV5-5 to TRBJ1-5; D ambiguous. V lost 1 base and J 2 bases, leaving 13 bases between the germline ends. The CDR3 runs 16 residues. Germline-derived CDR1 and CDR2 are SGHKS and YYEKEE (reference sequence). The CDR3 sequence is CASSLFMISGNQPQHF. DNA for the CDR3: TGTGCCAGCAGCTTGTTCATGATTAGTGGCAATCAGCCCCAGCATTTT.

The J gene is TRBJ1-2, the V gene TRBV18; 7 bases are shared with TRBD1. Unmatched junction bases numbered 5, after V lost 5 bases and J lost 8 bases. CDR1 and CDR2 from the germline V gene are KGHSH and LQKENI. The CDR3 has 12 residues. The CDR3 nucleotides read TGTGCCAGCTCAACAGGGGAGAGCGGCTACACCTTC. Translated: CASSTGESGYTF. The full variable domain, with the rest looked up from reference TRBV18 and TRBJ1-2, is NAGVMQNPRHLVRRRGQEARLRCSPMKGHSHVYWYRQLPEEGLKFMVYLQKENIIDESGMPKERFSAEFPKEGPSILRIQQVVRGDSAAYFCASSTGESGYTFGSGTRLTVV.

V and J are TRBV5-1 and TRBJ1-4; 7 bases line up with TRBD1. V shed 1 base, J shed 6 bases, and the junction held 3 bases outside the gene matches. The germline V gene encodes CDR1 SGHRS and CDR2 YFSETQ. The CDR3 runs 14 residues. This CDR3 reads CASSLQGEYEKLFF. The CDR3 region has the DNA TGCGCCAGCAGCTTGCAGGGGGAATATGAAAAACTGTTTTTT. The variable domain in full, with the rest retrieved from reference TRBV5-1 and TRBJ1-4, is KAGVTQTPRYLIKTRGQQVTLSCSPISGHRSVSWYQQTPGQGLQFLFEYFSETQRNKGNFPGRFSGRQFSNSRSEMNVSTLELGDSALYLCASSLQGEYEKLFFGSGTQLSVL.

CDR3 in amino acids: CAISSGPFNEQFF. CDR3 nucleotide sequence: TGTGCCATCTCTAGCGGACCATTCAATGAGCAGTTCTTC. The V call is TRBV7-9, the J call TRBJ2-1; TRBD2 agrees at 7 bases. The CDR3 loop spans 13 amino acids. Trimming cost V 10 bases and J 6 bases; bases outside gene matches: 9. CDR1 and CDR2 from the germline V gene are SEHNR and FQNEAQ (reference sequence). Based on the CDR3 plus reference TRBV7-9 and TRBJ2-1, the full variable domain is DTGVSQNPRHKITKRGQNVTFRCDPISEHNRLYWYRQTLGQGPEFLTYFQNEAQLEKSRLLSDRFSAERPKGSFSTLEIQRTEQGDSAMYLCAISSGPFNEQFFGPGTRLTVL.

This rearrangement joins TRBV6-6 to TRBJ2-7; D may be TRBD1 or TRBD2 (5 bases each). Germline loops: CDR1 MNHNY, CDR2 SVGAGI (reference sequence). The V gene lost 7 bases and the J gene lost 7 bases, with 23 bases spanning the gap. The CDR3 covers 15 residues. The DNA of the CDR3 is TGTGCCAGCACCGTTCAAGGGAGTCCAAAGGGGGAGCAGTACTTC. As protein: CASTVQGSPKGEQYF.

This clone was seen once. The chain couples TRBV28 to TRBJ2-5; the D is unclear. The CDR3 spans 14 residues. V lost 4 bases and J lost 5, with 14 bases in between. Germline assignment: CDR1 MDHEN and CDR2 SYDVKM. As DNA, the CDR3 is TGTGCCAGCAGTTCTTTTCAAGGAAGTGAGACCCAGTACTTC. It codes for CASSSFQGSETQYF.

The rearrangement joins TRBV28 to TRBJ2-1; D ambiguous. Trimming took off 7 bases at V and 7 bases at J, with 11 bases between the two ends. This CDR3 has 12 amino acids. Germline CDR1 and CDR2: MDHEN and SYDVKM. The CDR3 loop is CASTTLGNEQFF. Written as DNA, the CDR3 is TGTGCCAGCACAACTCTAGGGAATGAGCAGTTCTTC. Full variable domain (outside the CDR3, taken from reference TRBV28 and TRBJ2-1): DVKVTQSSRYLVKRTGEKVFLECVQDMDHENMFWYRQDPGLGLRLIYFSYDVKMKEKGDIPEGYSVSREKKERFSLILESASTNQTSMYLCASTTLGNEQFFGPGTRLTVL.

This clone was detected once. The gene calls are TRBV5-1 and TRBJ1-4; D perhaps matches TRBD1 (6 bases). V lost 1 base and J 6 bases, leaving 13 bases between the germline ends. Germline lookup yields CDR1 SGHRS and CDR2 YFSETQ. The CDR3 sequence is 15 residues long. CDR3 loop: CASSLTGNGDEKLFF. The DNA of the CDR3 is TGCGCCAGCAGCTTGACAGGGAACGGGGATGAAAAACTGTTTTTT.

The V and J genes are TRBV18 and TRBJ2-5; TRBD1 matches at 7 bases. From germline, CDR1 is KGHSH and CDR2 LQKENI. The J segment lost 0 bases and the V segment lost 3 bases, leaving 1 base of the junction unmatched. This CDR3 contains 14 residues. The CDR3, as DNA: TGTGCCAGCTCACCCAGGGGGAACCAAGAGACCCAGTACTTC. It translates to CASSPRGNQETQYF.

The chain links TRBV28 to TRBJ2-5, with 7 positions matching TRBD1. Trimming removed 6 bases from V and 2 bases from J; junction bases left unmatched: 6. Germline CDR1 and CDR2: MDHEN and SYDVKM. This CDR3 has 14 residues. CDR3 residues: CASSTRDRQETQYF. The CDR3, as DNA: TGTGCCAGCAGCACCCGGGACAGACAAGAGACCCAGTACTTC.

V is TRBV28 and J is TRBJ2-7; unclear D gene. The CDR3 runs 14 residues. The V end lost 6 bases, the J end lost 7 bases, and 19 bases lay between the germline ends. Germline V gives CDR1 MDHEN, CDR2 SYDVKM. The CDR3 DNA sequence: TGTGCCAGCAGAAGCAGTGGGTGGTTATCGGAGCAGTACTTC. Its translation: CASRSSGWLSEQYF.

The sample holds one count of this clone. The chain is built from TRBV12-5 and TRBJ1-2, with D uncertain. V was clipped by 6 bases and J by 6 bases, with 17 bases between them. The CDR3 totals 14 residues. Germline-derived CDR1 and CDR2 are LGHNT and FRNRAP. CDR3 bases: TGTGCTAGTGGCTTGCCCCTCGGAGGGAATGGCTACACCTTC. Translation: CASGLPLGGNGYTF.